This T cell receptor beta chain was found in a study of shared clonotypes between healthy human individuals. Across the whole study: A couple of women and three men aged 18 to 49 served as donors.

This CDR3 comprises 10 residues. The V end was cut by 6 bases, the J end by 7 bases, with 7 bases between. Germline-derived CDR1 and CDR2 are SGHTA and FQGTGA. In replicate PCRs of sorted subsets, roughly 210 ng DNA, about 29,000 T cell genomes, was used. Method: immunoSEQ multiplex PCR; TCRdb's copy keeps in-frame clones and lacks some. The sample holds about 2.4 million clones, 90% to 95% seen once. This clonotype was sampled from a man between 18 and 35 years old in good health. Some clones in this sample may be carry-over from other donors' samples. The chain couples TRBV7-3 to TRBJ2-7; D not certain. The sequenced sample was naive CD4+ T cells from PBMCs. Subset specified: CD45RA+ positively selected. CDR3 DNA: TGTGCCAGCAGGTTGGGAGAGCAGTACTTC. It encodes CASRLGEQYF.